This entry concerns a single T cell receptor beta chain. Its antigen is as yet unknown. The repertoire was sequenced with immunoSEQ multiplex PCR; TCRdb's copy has only in-frame clones and lacks some. The sample lists about 56,000 clones, roughly 87% seen once, with 3% to 4% in the top ten. This entry comes from a study of a mutant IDH1 vaccine in newly diagnosed glioma. Turning to the study itself: A roughly 60% male, around 40% female split and a mean age of 40.4 years characterized treated patients.

Described time point: week 47, end of study. The content of each vaccine dose was 300 ug of mutant IDH1 20-mer peptide, and topical imiquimod accompanied it. Findings of the study overall: Shifts in the top peripheral T cell clonotypes seemed unrelated to pseudoprogression.

The germline V and J ends were trimmed by 5 bases and 0 bases, with 10 bases remaining between them. The germline V gene has CDR1 SEHNR and CDR2 FQNEAQ (reference sequence). This CDR3 spans 14 amino acids. The J gene is TRBJ1-2, the V gene TRBV7-9, with D uncertain. This clonotype was sampled from a woman in her forties or fifties with glioma. Material: PBMCs, obtained from a glioma patient whose treatment included an IDH1 peptide vaccine. The CDR3 spells CASSAEETNYGYTF. The CDR3 DNA reads as TGTGCCAGCAGCGCAGAGGAGACTAACTATGGCTACACCTTC.